This T cell receptor beta chain appears in the sequencing data of a study of somatic mutations in cytotoxic T cells in rheumatoid arthritis. The study, taken as a whole, reports: In the expanded CD8+ clones, the antigen targets remained unknown.

This CDR3 has 12 residues. Per germline, CDR1 SGHVS and CDR2 FNYEAQ. The V and J ends lost 5 bases and 7 bases respectively, with 9 bases between them. Clones were sequenced by immunoSEQ multiplex PCR, and TCRdb holds only the in-frame ones, with some missing. In the table there are some 40,000 clones, roughly 80% of which are singletons. A word on this clone: The target antigen is unknown.

Positive selection with magnetic beads achieved the isolation of CD4+ and CD8+ cells, followed by a flow cytometry check of purity. The sample consisted of CD8+ T cells sorted from blood. The source of this sequence is a man between 35 and 55 years old in good health. The chain employs TRBV7-6 and TRBJ2-1; no firm D call. Here the CDR3 reads CASSPGWNEQFF. CDR3 bases: TGTGCCAGCAGCCCGGGCTGGAATGAGCAGTTCTTC.